The present T cell receptor beta chain was sequenced within a study of siplizumab effects on memory and regulatory T cells. Points from the study as a whole: The majority of clones, roughly 75-97% of proliferating CD4+ or CD8+ clones, lacked an assignable naive or memory phenotype. Naive T cells seemed more diverse than memory cells and seemed major alloresponse contributors.

Germline V gene sequence: CDR1 MGHRA, CDR2 YSYEKL. The CDR3 length is 13 residues. Deletions cut 6 bases from V and 12 bases from J, with 18 bases between. Details on this clone: The antigen is not known.

Libraries were prepared by immunoSEQ multiplex PCR; TCRdb keeps only in-frame clonotypes and omits some of them. The sample consists of some 97,000 clones, about 91% of them appearing once. The V and J genes are TRBV4-1 and TRBJ2-1; perhaps D is TRBD1 or TRBD2 (5 bases each). The specimen was CD4+ T cells sorted from blood. This TCR came from a human donor in good health. Some clones in this sample may be carry-over from other donors' samples. The CDR3 DNA is TGCGCCAGCAGGGCCCCGGGACCCACAGGGCAGTTCTTC. This codes for CASRAPGPTGQFF.